The text below deals with one T cell receptor beta chain. The specificity of this receptor is unknown. Qualities for individual bases were not recorded, and no much larger clone is one base off. This sample also contains other DNA sequences that code for the same CDR3. Libraries were built with the immunoSEQ multiplex PCR assay. The multiplex PCR relied on a mix of 60 forward primers for TCR Vbeta segments and 13 reverse primers for TCR Jbeta segments. A multiplex PCR assay on genomic DNA amplified the CDR3 region of rearranged TCR beta genes. On the Illumina HiSeq System, the amplified TCR beta libraries were sequenced as 87-base-pair reads. The paper's data handling went like this. A later analysis counted tens of millions of unique TCR beta chains across the 640 or so repertoires, and some 12 million of these chains were shared by at least two donors. Raw reads were error-corrected and collapsed into unique sequences by a nearest-neighbor algorithm in which closely related sequences were merged to remove PCR and sequencing errors. CDR3 sequences were aligned to IMGT reference sequences to assign V, D and J gene segments. For a sequence to be retained, a match of at least six nucleotides was required to both a V gene segment and a J gene segment. Rearrangements were classified as productive when the CDR3 lacked stop codons and remained in frame with V and J, and all other rearrangements were classified as non-productive. Following IMGT convention, CDR3 was defined as the stretch from the second conserved V-encoded cysteine up to the conserved J-encoded phenylalanine. In an earlier analysis of more than 550 of the donors, sequences lacking an unambiguous match to a single V gene segment were excluded. In an earlier analysis of 587 of the donors, V segments were called functional above 56.7% productive rearrangements and were called segregating when the between-donor standard deviation exceeded 5%. A statistical classification framework was developed to diagnose cytomegalovirus status using the catalog of TCR beta chain sequences. V and J gene assignment, in a later analysis, came from comparing TCR nucleotide sequences with IMGT/GENE-DB human TR gene sequences. A later analysis assigned CDR3 sequences and most-parsimonious VDJ recombination scenarios with the TCRdist pipeline. In a later analysis, each TCR beta chain was defined by its CDR3 amino acid sequence together with its V-gene family, and reads lacking a unique V-gene family were excluded. In a later analysis, approximately 590 highly shared, low-generation-probability nucleotide sequences were removed to address suspected cross-contamination and a sequencing artifact. In a later analysis, a clonal expansion index was calculated for each public chain from normalized within-repertoire ranks of inferred template counts. In a later analysis, generation probabilities were computed with a VDJ recombination model fitted to out-of-frame rearrangements, and the resulting probabilities were checked against IGoR. Hypergeometric tests were used in a later analysis to score TCR-TCR, TCR-HLA and TCR-CMV co-occurrence, with a repertoire-size bias correction applied to the TCR pairs. False discovery rates were estimated in a later analysis by permuting HLA or CMV assignments 20 times. A later analysis grouped co-occurring TCRs with DBSCAN, adding TCRdist sequence similarity when clustering within HLA-allele-positive subsets. For co-occurrence clustering, repertoires with fewer than 30,000 or more than 120,000 public chains were excluded, along with four or five repertoires with anomalous nucleotide sharing. In its TCRdb copy, this immuneACCESS table keeps in-frame sequences only and misses some clones. Where compared with another copy, unresolved V genes explain less than half of these, and the others have no known cause. V and J calls plus clone size are reproduced from that table; the DNA served to infer D and trimming. This sample is represented by approximately 89,000 clones; about 76% of them were singletons. About a tenth of the sample rests with the top ten.

These data come from a study of cytomegalovirus exposure and HLA in healthy donors (dated by TCRdb to the late 2010s). With regard to the full study: According to an earlier analysis of 587 of the donors, 200 million or so T cells yielded approximately 120 million unique TCR beta sequences and 276 Gb of sequence data. An earlier analysis of approximately 640 of the donors applied high-throughput TCR beta sequencing to assess whether each TCR beta V gene segment acted as functional or pseudogenic. A handful of DR-DQ haplotypes were treated as single units for association and clustering because of strong linkage in the cohort. Among the roughly 400 genotyped donors, around 81% belonged to the genetic ancestry cluster associated with self-reported Caucasian donors. Every repertoire in the discovery cohort had been generated on one and the same sequencing platform. Among roughly 400 genotyped donors of the cohort, an average of approximately 240,000 unique TCR beta nucleotide sequences was sequenced per donor, of which roughly 17% were non-productive. In the later analysis, no new phenotypic data were used to find candidate immune exposures; instead, reliance was placed on TCR beta sequences and their occurrence across donors. Donor age, sex, ethnicity and CMV serostatus were collected together with the repertoire data. An early release that covered about 600 HLA-typed donors contained around 300 gigabases of sequencing data and tens of millions of unique TCR sequences. To study patterns of TCR occurrence, a later analysis re-analyzed previously published TCR beta repertoires from under 750 donors and added high-resolution HLA genotyping. Along with the approximately 700-subject first cohort, a separate validation cohort of more than 90 different subjects was used. The aim of the study was to test whether cataloging public T cell receptors could identify signatures of past pathogen exposure. HLA typing included class I and class II loci at four-digit resolution. The number of donors typed differed by locus, with about 620-630 for A, B, C, DRB1 and DQB1, more than 500 for DQA1, some 570 for DPA1, and 450 to 480 for DPB1. In a later genetic analysis, genome-wide SNP genotypes for about three fifths of the roughly 670 donors were used, and that subset was treated as a discovery cohort. The study combined high-throughput TCR immunosequencing, statistical association of individual TCRs with disease status, and machine learning to predict cytomegalovirus infection status. Using immunosequencing, the study profiled T cell repertoires from about 650 subjects and related those repertoires to cytomegalovirus serostatus. The paper's findings and limits, for the study overall: Because some donors lacked HLA typing at each locus, the association tests relied only on the typed subset. An earlier analysis of some 590 of the donors showed that most TCR beta V segments appeared in productive rearrangements either about 87% or about 30% of the time, which broadly matched IMGT annotations. Assigning TCR associations to individual alleles was difficult when HLA alleles, especially DR and DQ, strongly co-occurred. V-gene and J-gene trimming of TCR beta chains was associated with a missense DCLRE1C variant in a later genetic analysis, and the association was replicated in an independent cohort. The presence/absence analyses assumed that sequencing depth was roughly uniform across donors, and that assumption may not be true. In a later analysis, several top co-occurrence clusters were reported to appear linked to parvovirus B19, influenza, CMV and Epstein-Barr virus. Linkage disequilibrium might explain the correlated functional status among segregating V segments, but an unknown experimental factor could not be excluded. In the study, around 150 TCR beta chains were listed as associated with cytomegalovirus. This cohort had only TCR beta chains sequenced, and the lack of alpha or paired-chain data limited which features could be detected. The authors suggested that the approach could potentially be extended to other disease states and immunological phenotypes. Some IMGT-functional V segments, including TRBV6-2 and TRBV6-3, could not be distinguished by the 87-base-pair reads and were therefore excluded. Across donors, most TCR sequences were observed very rarely, whereas some public TCRs were present in many individuals. Immune exposure information for the cohort was limited to CMV serostatus. Seventeen rarely observed V segments, including chromosome 9 orphons, were excluded from the earlier analysis of some 590 of the donors because counts were too low. A later genetic analysis reported fewer N-insertions in productive TCRs among donors in an Asian-associated ancestry cluster than the roughly 690-donor mean. A later analysis associated about 18,000 TCR beta sequences with specific HLA alleles at a false discovery rate of 0.05. A further reported finding was that TCR beta sequences accurately predicted the HLA-A and HLA-B alleles for most subjects in the first cohort. A later analysis found that TCR association rates varied across HLA loci, with DRB1 alleles showing the most associated TCRs and HLA-C alleles the fewest. According to a later analysis, most CMV-associated TCR beta chains appeared to be HLA-restricted, and the HLA associations seemed to be driven largely by CMV exposure. The sequencing pipeline was judged likely to have produced a cluster of highly shared sequence variants as a technical artifact. A later analysis found that HLA-associated TCR beta chains were more clonally expanded and had lower generation probabilities than equally common non-associated chains. The classifier was reported to diagnose cytomegalovirus status with high specificity and sensitivity in both the original cohort and the validation cohort. In vitro tests confirmed that a few of the cytomegalovirus-associated TCR beta chains recognize cytomegalovirus antigens.

The germline V and J ends show losses of 10 bases and 4 bases respectively, and no gene match explains 11 bases of the junction. Including cysteine and phenylalanine, the CDR3 has 14 amino acids. The read is trimmed to its CDR3 DNA, 42 bases read in frame from base 1. According to the germline V gene (reference sequence), CDR1 reads SGHNT and CDR2 reads YYREEE. The cohort consisted of approximately 670 healthy bone marrow donors. At the time of sampling, every cohort member was nominally healthy, though immune exposures that went unrecorded were likely present. The donor tested CMV seropositive, placing the donor among the 289 seropositive members of the cohort. A peripheral blood sample was provided by each donor, and peripheral blood mononuclear cells were used for TCR beta sequencing. The Qiagen DNeasy Blood Extraction Kit was used to extract genomic DNA from the blood cell samples.

The sequence was collected from a man aged 30-40 years in good health and CMV-seropositive. The sequence links TRBV5-4 to TRBJ2-1; 7 bases in the junction line up with TRBD1. The sample consisted of PBMCs. The bases are TGTGCCGGGCGGACAGGCTCCTCTTACAATGAGCAGTTCTTC. Its protein is CAGRTGSSYNEQFF.